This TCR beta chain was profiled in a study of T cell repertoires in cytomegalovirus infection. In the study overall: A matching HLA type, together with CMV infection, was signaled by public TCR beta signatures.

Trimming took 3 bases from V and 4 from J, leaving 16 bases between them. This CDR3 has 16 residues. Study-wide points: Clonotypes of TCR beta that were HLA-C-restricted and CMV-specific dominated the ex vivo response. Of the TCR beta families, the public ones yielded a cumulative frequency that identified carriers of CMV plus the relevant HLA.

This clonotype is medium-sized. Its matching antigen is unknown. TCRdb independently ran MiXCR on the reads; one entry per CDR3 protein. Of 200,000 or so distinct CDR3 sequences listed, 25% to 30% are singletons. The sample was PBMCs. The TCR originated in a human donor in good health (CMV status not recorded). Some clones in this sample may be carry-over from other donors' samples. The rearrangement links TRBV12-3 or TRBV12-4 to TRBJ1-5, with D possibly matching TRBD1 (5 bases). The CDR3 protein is CASSFRRGGWNQPQHF. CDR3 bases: TGTGCCAGCAGTTTCCGCCGGGGGGGGTGGAATCAGCCCCAGCATTTT.